The subject of this entry is one T cell receptor beta chain. TCRdb's copy holds only in-frame clones and misses some; the assay was immunoSEQ multiplex PCR. Here the sample spans about 80,000 clones, over 75% being singletons. Trimming removed 0 bases from V and 5 bases from J, with 11 bases in between. The CDR3 loop spans 14 amino acids. CDR1 and CDR2 (germline): KGHSH, LQKENI. These data are taken from a study of blood T cell repertoires in COVID-19. Study in general: There were acute and convalescent COVID-19 samples, and they came from the United States, Italy and Spain.

This chain links TRBV18 with TRBJ2-7, with a tentative D call TRBD2 (6 bases). The sequence derives from a man older than 75 with acute or convalescent COVID-19. Sequencing used peripheral blood. The CDR3 sequence: CASSPPPGVDEQYF. Here the CDR3 DNA reads TGTGCCAGCTCACCACCGCCGGGGGTCGACGAGCAGTACTTC. Variable domain in full (rest from reference TRBV18 and TRBJ2-7): NAGVMQNPRHLVRRRGQEARLRCSPMKGHSHVYWYRQLPEEGLKFMVYLQKENIIDESGMPKERFSAEFPKEGPSILRIQQVVRGDSAAYFCASSPPPGVDEQYFGPGTRLTVT.